This entry features one T cell receptor (beta chain) sequence. What it binds is not known. The data were obtained in a study of OX40 agonist ivuxolimab in advanced cancers. As for the study in general: Participants, approximately 83% male, averaged roughly 55 years of age, ranging from 23 to 79. Whole-study results and caveats: Compared with others, partial responders at 0.1-3.0 mg/kg displayed clonal expansion among the lowest. The mean number of expanded clones was higher in CD8+ T cells than in CD4+.

Only in-frame clones appear in the TCRdb table, and some are missing; sequencing was by immunoSEQ multiplex PCR. This table has over 30,000 clones, roughly 87% appearing once. The TCR comes from an adult with an advanced solid tumor such as melanoma, head and neck, liver or kidney cancer. This sample comprised CD4+ or CD8+ T cells sorted from blood, obtained in a trial of the OX40 agonist ivuxolimab.

CDR3 coding DNA: TGTGCCAGCAGTCGACAGGGGTACGAGCAGTACTTC. Encoded protein: CASSRQGYEQYF. This chain links TRBV28 with TRBJ2-7, with TRBD1 matching 8 bases. The CDR3 totals 12 residues. With V trimmed by 5 bases and J by 4 bases, 1 base remained unmatched. Germline values: CDR1 MDHEN, CDR2 SYDVKM. The entire variable domain, with the rest obtained from reference TRBV28 and TRBJ2-7, is as follows: DVKVTQSSRYLVKRTGEKVFLECVQDMDHENMFWYRQDPGLGLRLIYFSYDVKMKEKGDIPEGYSVSREKKERFSLILESASTNQTSMYLCASSRQGYEQYFGPGTRLTVT.